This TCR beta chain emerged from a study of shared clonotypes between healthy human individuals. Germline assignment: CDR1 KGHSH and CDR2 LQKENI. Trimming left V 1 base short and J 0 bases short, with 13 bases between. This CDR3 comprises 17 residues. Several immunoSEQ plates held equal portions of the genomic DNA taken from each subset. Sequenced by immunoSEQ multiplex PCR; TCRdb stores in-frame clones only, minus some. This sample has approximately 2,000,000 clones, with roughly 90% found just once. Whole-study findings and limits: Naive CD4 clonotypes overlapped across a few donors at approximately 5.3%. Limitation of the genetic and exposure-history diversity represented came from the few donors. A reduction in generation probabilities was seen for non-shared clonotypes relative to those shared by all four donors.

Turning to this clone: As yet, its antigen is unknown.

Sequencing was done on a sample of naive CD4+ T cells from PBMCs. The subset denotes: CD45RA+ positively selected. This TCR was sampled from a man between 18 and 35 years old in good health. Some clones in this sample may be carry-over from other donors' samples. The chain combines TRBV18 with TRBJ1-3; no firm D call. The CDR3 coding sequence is TGTGCCAGCTCACCACTTCAAGTGGGTTTCTCTGGAAACACCATATATTTT. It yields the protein CASSPLQVGFSGNTIYF.